This TCR beta chain was obtained from a study of identifying expanded T cells in peripheral blood. Overall study results and limits: Across healthy donors, higher total template counts meant significantly greater roughly two-week count variance. Differentially abundant clones: 1 to 1.5 between replicates, approximately 16 at around 14 days, 18 to 20 at four.

Collection occurred without any documented infections or immune events in donors. As to this clone: As yet, its antigen is unknown.

Method: immunoSEQ multiplex PCR; TCRdb's copy keeps in-frame clones and lacks some. Here the sample spans 84,000 or so clones, 80% to 90% being singletons. This receptor was obtained from a person aged 18-70 years in good health. Sequenced sample: blood.

CDR3 loop: CASSFGAAGANVLTF. CDR3 bases: TGTGCCAGCAGCTTCGGGGCGGCTGGGGCCAACGTCCTGACTTTC. This sequence joins TRBV6-5 and TRBJ2-6, with D tentatively TRBD1 or TRBD2 (5 bases each). The germline CDR1 and CDR2 sequences are MNHEY and SVGAGI. The CDR3 consists of 15 residues. The ends were cut back, 6 bases at V and 2 bases at J, with 11 bases in the middle.